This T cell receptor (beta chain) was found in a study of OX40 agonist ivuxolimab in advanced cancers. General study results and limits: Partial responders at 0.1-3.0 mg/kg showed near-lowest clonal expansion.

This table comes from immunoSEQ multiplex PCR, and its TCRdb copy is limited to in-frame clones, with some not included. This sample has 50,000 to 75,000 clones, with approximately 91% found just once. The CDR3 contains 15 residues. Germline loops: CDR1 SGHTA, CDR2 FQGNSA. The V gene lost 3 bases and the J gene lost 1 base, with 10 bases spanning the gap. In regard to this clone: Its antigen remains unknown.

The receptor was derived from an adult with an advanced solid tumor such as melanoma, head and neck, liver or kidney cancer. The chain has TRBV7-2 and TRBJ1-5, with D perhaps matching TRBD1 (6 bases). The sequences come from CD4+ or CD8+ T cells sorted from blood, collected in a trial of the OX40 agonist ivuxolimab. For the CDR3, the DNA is TGTGCCAGCAGCTTTTTAGGGGGGAGCAATCAGCCCCAGCATTTT. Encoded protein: CASSFLGGSNQPQHF.